This TCR beta chain is drawn from a study of ipilimumab plus nivolumab after autologous stem cell transplantation. Turning to the study itself: A median of about eight nivolumab and roughly 5 ipilimumab doses were given.

Checkpoint therapy with ipilimumab 1 mg/kg began 14 to 28 days after transplant. Dosing: nivolumab 3 mg/kg IV, weeks 1, 4, 7, 10, then every two weeks to week 26. Trimming took 1 base from V and 10 from J, leaving 12 bases between them. The length of the CDR3 is 13 residues. Germline lookup yields CDR1 MNHNS and CDR2 SASEGT. Sequencing was performed with immunoSEQ multiplex PCR; in TCRdb, only in-frame clones are kept and a portion is missing. The table includes some 17,000 clones, around four fifths detected once. The material sequenced was PBMCs, taken in a trial of ipilimumab plus nivolumab as post-transplant consolidation. The chain carries TRBV6-1 and TRBJ2-3, with D perhaps being TRBD1 or TRBD2 (5 bases each). The TCR originated in a male donor with diffuse large B-cell lymphoma. The CDR3 DNA sequence: TGTGCCAGCAGTGAAGATGCAGGGAGTGCGCAGTATTTT. Residues: CASSEDAGSAQYF.